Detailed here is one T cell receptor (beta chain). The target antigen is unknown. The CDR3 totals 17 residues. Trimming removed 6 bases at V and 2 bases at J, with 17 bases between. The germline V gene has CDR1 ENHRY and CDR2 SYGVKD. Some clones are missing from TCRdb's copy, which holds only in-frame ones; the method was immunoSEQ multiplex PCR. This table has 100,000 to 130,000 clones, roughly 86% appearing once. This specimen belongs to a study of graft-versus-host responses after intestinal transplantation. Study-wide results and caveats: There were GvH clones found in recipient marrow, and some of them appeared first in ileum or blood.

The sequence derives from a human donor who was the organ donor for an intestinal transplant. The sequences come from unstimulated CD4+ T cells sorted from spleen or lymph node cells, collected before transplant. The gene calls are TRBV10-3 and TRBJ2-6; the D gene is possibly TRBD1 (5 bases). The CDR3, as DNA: TGTGCCATCAGCACAGGCCTGCTAGGGGCTGGGGCCAACGTCCTGACTTTC. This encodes CAISTGLLGAGANVLTF.